A selection of T cell receptor beta chains follows, all from one sample in a study of blood T cell repertoires in COVID-19. Measured with immunoSEQ multiplex PCR; TCRdb has only the in-frame clones, and not every one. Here the sample spans about 30,000 clones, about 92% being singletons. Sequencing was done on a sample of peripheral blood. These receptors all stem from a man between 45 and 60 years old with active COVID-19. CDR3s include the opening cysteine and the closing phenylalanine or tryptophan. Fields, in order: J gene, clone size, D gene, V gene, CDR3 DNA, CDR3 protein. The D gene is left open where the match is weak. The size of a clone is reported for some rows only, either as once, few or many, or as a class for expanded clones.

TRBJ2-7 NA TRBD1 TRBV27 TGTGCCAGCAGTGTGGACAGGGTGACCTACGAGCAGTACTTC CASSVDRVTYEQYF
TRBJ2-7 NA NA TRBV7-9 TGTGCCAGCAGCTCGCGGGCCTCCGTGGGGGAGCAGTACTTC CASSSRASVGEQYF
TRBJ2-7 NA TRBD2 TRBV6-5 TGTGCCAGCACTGGGACTAGCGGCTACGAGCAGTACTTC CASTGTSGYEQYF
TRBJ2-5 NA NA TRBV18 TGTGCCAGCTCACCGGCTTTGGTGGCCGCAAAAGAGACCCAGTACTTC CASSPALVAAKETQYF
TRBJ1-2 once NA TRBV10-3 TGTGCCATCAGTGACTCGACAGCCTCCTATGGCTACACCTTC CAISDSTASYGYTF
TRBJ2-7 NA NA TRBV27 TGTGCCAGCAGTTTATTGGGGAGGCAGGGCTACGAGCAGTACTTC CASSLLGRQGYEQYF
TRBJ2-7 NA NA TRBV27 TGTGCCAGCAAACGACACGGCTCCTACGAGCAGTACTTC CASKRHGSYEQYF
TRBJ2-3 NA NA TRBV6-1 TGTGCCAGCAGTGAAGGGTTTGGGGGGGCCCGAAGCACAGATACGCAGTATTTT CASSEGFGGARSTDTQYF
TRBJ2-3 NA TRBD2 TRBV6-5 TGTGCCAGCCGAATAGCGGGAGGGAGGGATACGCAGTATTTT CASRIAGGRDTQYF
TRBJ2-3 NA NA TRBV7-9 TGTGCCAGCAGCCGGCCCTCGACAGGCACAGATACGCAGTATTTT CASSRPSTGTDTQYF
TRBJ2-1 NA TRBD2 TRBV7-8 TGTGCCAGCAGCTTAGTAGCGGGGGCTAATGAGCAGTTCTTC CASSLVAGANEQFF
TRBJ2-5 NA TRBD2 TRBV7-9 TGTGCCAGCAGCCACCCGACTAGCGGGAGGTATGTTTCACGAGAGACCCAGTACTTC CASSHPTSGRYVSRETQYF
TRBJ1-2 NA NA TRBV24-1 TGTGCCACCCAAGACAGCTCTAACTATGGCTACACCTTC CATQDSSNYGYTF
TRBJ2-5 NA TRBD2 TRBV7-2 TGTGCCAGCAGCTTAGTAGTTAGCGGGTTCCAAGAGACCCAGTACTTC CASSLVVSGFQETQYF
TRBJ2-2 NA TRBD1 TRBV11-2 TGTGCCAGCAGCACCCAGACAGGGAGTACCGGGGAGCTGTTTTTT CASSTQTGSTGELFF
TRBJ2-3 NA NA TRBV5-1 TGCGCCAGCAGCTTGCAGACAGATACGCAGTATTTT CASSLQTDTQYF
TRBJ2-7 NA NA TRBV2 TGTGCCAGCAGTGTAGACGCCCTAGGCGAGCAGTACTTC CASSVDALGEQYF
TRBJ2-1 NA TRBD2 TRBV10-1 TGCGCCAGCAGTGACCTCCCAGCGGGAGGGCCAGGGGTCGAGCAGTTCTTC CASSDLPAGGPGVEQFF
TRBJ1-3 NA NA TRBV5-4 TGTGCCAGCAGCTTGACAGCCGGAAACACCATATATTTT CASSLTAGNTIYF
TRBJ2-4 NA NA TRBV3-1/TRBV3-2 TGTGCCAGCAGCCCGTGGACAGATTTAGCCAAAAACATTCAGTACTTC CASSPWTDLAKNIQYF
TRBJ2-1 NA TRBD1 TRBV27 TGTGCCAGCAGTTTATCCCACAGGGGGCGGAATGAGCAGTTCTTC CASSLSHRGRNEQFF
TRBJ1-1 once NA TRBV6-5 TGTGCCAGCCGACAGGCCGGCGGAAACACTGAAGCTTTCTTT CASRQAGGNTEAFF
TRBJ2-7 few TRBD2 TRBV3-1/TRBV3-2 TGTGCCAGCAGCCCGGGACTAGCGGACTCCTACGAGCAGTACTTC CASSPGLADSYEQYF
TRBJ2-1 NA TRBD2 TRBV19 TGTGCCAGTAGTATATGGAGCGGGGGTTACAATGAGCAGTTCTTC CASSIWSGGYNEQFF
TRBJ2-1 NA TRBD2 TRBV4-2 TGTGCCAGCAGCCAAGAACTAGCGGCCGTATCCTACAATGAGCAGTTCTTC CASSQELAAVSYNEQFF
TRBJ1-1 NA TRBD1 TRBV6-5 TGTGCCAGCAACAAAAGGGGGCGAGGGACTGAAGCTTTCTTT CASNKRGRGTEAFF
TRBJ2-1 NA TRBD2 TRBV15 TGTGCCACCAGCAGCATGGGACTAGCGGTCTCATGGGACAATGAGCAGTTCTTC CATSSMGLAVSWDNEQFF
TRBJ2-7 NA NA TRBV30 TGTGCCTGGAGTGTAGGGGGGGGCCCTTACGAGCAGTACTTC CAWSVGGGPYEQYF
TRBJ2-1 NA TRBD2 TRBV5-4 TGTGCCAGCAGCTTGAGCTTAGGTGGTAGCGGGGGGGTTTATGAGCAGTTCTTC CASSLSLGGSGGVYEQFF
TRBJ2-1 NA TRBD2 TRBV3-1/TRBV3-2 TGTGCCAGCAGCCCCCTGATACTAGCGGCCTACAATGAGCAGTTCTTC CASSPLILAAYNEQFF
TRBJ2-7 NA TRBD2 TRBV11-1 TGTGCCAGCAGCTTTGGACTAGCGGCCTACGAGCAGTACTTC CASSFGLAAYEQYF
TRBJ1-1 NA NA TRBV19 TGTGCCAGTAGTCTCTCCGCGGGGTACACTGAAGCTTTCTTT CASSLSAGYTEAFF
TRBJ2-3 NA TRBD2 TRBV7-3 TGTGCCAGCAGCTTCTCGCGGGGGGCAGATACGCAGTATTTT CASSFSRGADTQYF